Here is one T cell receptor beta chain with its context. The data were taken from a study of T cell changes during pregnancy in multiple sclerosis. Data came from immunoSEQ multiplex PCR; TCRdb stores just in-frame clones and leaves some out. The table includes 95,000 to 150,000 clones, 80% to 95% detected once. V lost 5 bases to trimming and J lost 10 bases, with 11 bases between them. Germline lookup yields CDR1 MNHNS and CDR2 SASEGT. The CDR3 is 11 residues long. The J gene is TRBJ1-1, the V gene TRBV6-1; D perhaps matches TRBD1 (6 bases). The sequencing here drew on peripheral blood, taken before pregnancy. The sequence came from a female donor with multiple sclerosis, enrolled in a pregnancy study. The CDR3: CASSRDILAFF. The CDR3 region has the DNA TGTGCCAGCAGTCGGGACATCCTAGCTTTCTTT.